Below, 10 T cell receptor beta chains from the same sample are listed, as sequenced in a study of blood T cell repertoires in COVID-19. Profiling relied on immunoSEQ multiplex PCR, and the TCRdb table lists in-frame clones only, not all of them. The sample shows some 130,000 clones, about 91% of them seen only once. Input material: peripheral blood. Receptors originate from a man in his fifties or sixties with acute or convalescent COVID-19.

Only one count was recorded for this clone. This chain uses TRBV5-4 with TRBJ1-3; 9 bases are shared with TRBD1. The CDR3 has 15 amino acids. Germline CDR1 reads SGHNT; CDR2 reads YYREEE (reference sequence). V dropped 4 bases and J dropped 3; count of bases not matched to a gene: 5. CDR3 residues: CASSSRGQGGNTIYF. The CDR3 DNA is TGTGCCAGCAGCAGCCGGGGACAGGGTGGAAACACCATATATTTT.

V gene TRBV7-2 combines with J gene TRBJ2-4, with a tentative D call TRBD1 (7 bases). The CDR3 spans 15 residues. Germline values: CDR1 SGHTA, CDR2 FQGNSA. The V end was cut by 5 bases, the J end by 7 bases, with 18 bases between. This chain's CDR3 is CASSIGGTATNIQYF. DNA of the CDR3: TGTGCCAGCAGCATTGGGGGGACAGCCACGAACATTCAGTACTTC.

CDR3 loop: CASSLGASPSTDTQYF. CDR3 nucleotide sequence: TGTGCCAGCAGCTTGGGGGCTAGCCCTAGCACAGATACGCAGTATTTT. The V call is TRBV5-4, the J call TRBJ2-3, with D possibly being TRBD2 (5 bases). CDR1 and CDR2 (germline): SGHNT, YYREEE (reference sequence). This CDR3 comprises 16 residues. Trimming left V 0 bases short and J 0 bases short, with 11 bases between.

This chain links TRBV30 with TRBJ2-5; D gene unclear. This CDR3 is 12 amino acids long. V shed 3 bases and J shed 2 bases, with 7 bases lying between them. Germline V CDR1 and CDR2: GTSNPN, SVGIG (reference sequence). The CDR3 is CAWSPTQETQYF. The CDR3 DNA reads TGTGCCTGGAGCCCCACTCAAGAGACCCAGTACTTC.

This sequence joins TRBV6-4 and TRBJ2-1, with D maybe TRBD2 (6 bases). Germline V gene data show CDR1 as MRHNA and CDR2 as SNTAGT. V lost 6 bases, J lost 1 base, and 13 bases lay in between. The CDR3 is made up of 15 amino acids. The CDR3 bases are TGTGCCAGCAGCGAGATGGCGGGATCCTACAATGAGCAGTTCTTC. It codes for CASSEMAGSYNEQFF.

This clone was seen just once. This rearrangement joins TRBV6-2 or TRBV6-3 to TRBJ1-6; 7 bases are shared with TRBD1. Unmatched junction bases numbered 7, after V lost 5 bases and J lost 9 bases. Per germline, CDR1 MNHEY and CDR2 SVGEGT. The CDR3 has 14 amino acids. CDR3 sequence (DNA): TGTGCCAGCAGTCCGGGACAGAGAGCTTCACCCCTCCACTTT. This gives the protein CASSPGQRASPLHF.

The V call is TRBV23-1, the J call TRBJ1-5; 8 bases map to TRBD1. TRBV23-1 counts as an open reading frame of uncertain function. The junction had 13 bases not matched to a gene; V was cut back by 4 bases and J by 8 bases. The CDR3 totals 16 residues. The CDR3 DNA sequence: TGCGCCAGCAGTCCAAACCCCGGGACAGGCTGGAAGCCCCAGCATTTT. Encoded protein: CASSPNPGTGWKPQHF.

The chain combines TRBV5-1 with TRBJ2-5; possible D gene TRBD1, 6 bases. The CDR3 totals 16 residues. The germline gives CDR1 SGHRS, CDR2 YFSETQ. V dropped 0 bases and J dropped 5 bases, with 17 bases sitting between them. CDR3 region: CASSLDVPGQGETQYF. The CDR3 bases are TGCGCCAGCAGCTTGGACGTCCCGGGACAAGGGGAGACCCAGTACTTC.

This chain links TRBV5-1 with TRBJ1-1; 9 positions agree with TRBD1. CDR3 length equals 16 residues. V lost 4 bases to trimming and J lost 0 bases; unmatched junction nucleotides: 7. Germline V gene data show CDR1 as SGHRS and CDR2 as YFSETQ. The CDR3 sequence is CASSAEQGALNTEAFF. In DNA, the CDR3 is TGCGCCAGCAGCGCGGAACAGGGGGCATTGAACACTGAAGCTTTCTTT.

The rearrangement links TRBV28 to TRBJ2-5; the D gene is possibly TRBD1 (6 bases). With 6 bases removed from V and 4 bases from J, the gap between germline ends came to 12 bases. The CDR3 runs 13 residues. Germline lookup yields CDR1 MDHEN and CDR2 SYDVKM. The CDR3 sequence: CASSSVGGETQYF. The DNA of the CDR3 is TGTGCCAGCAGCTCTGTAGGGGGAGAGACCCAGTACTTC.